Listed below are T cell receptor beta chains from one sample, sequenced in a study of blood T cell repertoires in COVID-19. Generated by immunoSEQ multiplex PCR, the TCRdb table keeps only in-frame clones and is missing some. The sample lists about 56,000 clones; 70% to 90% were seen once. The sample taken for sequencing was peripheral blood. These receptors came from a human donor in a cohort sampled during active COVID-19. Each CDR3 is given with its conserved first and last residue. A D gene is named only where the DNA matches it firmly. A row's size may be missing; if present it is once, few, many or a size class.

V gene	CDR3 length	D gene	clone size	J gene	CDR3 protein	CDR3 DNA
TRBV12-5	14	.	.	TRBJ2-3	CASGFMTSTDTQYF	TGTGCTAGTGGTTTTATGACTAGCACAGATACGCAGTATTTT
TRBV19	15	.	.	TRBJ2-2	CASSIFSTSGGELFF	TGTGCCAGTAGTATCTTTTCCACGTCGGGCGGGGAGCTGTTTTTT
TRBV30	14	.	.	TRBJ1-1	CAWSVEGSNTEAFF	TGTGCCTGGAGTGTAGAGGGATCCAACACTGAAGCTTTCTTT
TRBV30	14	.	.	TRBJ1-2	CAWSPWMGENGYTF	TGTGCCTGGAGCCCTTGGATGGGAGAAAATGGCTACACCTTC
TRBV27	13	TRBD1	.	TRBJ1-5	CATTEGAGGPQHF	TGTGCCACAACCGAGGGGGCCGGGGGACCCCAGCATTTT
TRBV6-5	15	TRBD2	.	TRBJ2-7	CASGLAGGPDYEQYF	TGTGCCAGCGGACTAGCGGGGGGGCCAGACTACGAGCAGTACTTC
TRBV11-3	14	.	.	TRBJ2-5	CASSLGHLQETQYF	TGTGCCAGCAGCTTAGGACACCTCCAAGAGACCCAGTACTTC
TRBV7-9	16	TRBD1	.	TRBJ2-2	CASSSWTGRRTGELFF	TGTGCCAGCAGCTCCTGGACAGGGCGCCGGACCGGGGAGCTGTTTTTT
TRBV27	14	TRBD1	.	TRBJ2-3	CASSTRTGADTQYF	TGTGCCAGCAGTACTCGGACAGGGGCAGATACGCAGTATTTT
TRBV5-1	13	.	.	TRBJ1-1	CAGPGGKNTEAFF	TGCGCCGGACCTGGGGGGAAAAACACTGAAGCTTTCTTT
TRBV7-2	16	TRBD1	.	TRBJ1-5	CASSSTGGYSNQPQHF	TGTGCCAGCAGCTCGACAGGGGGCTATAGCAATCAGCCCCAGCATTTT
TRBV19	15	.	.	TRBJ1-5	CASSIMRVDNQPQHF	TGTGCCAGTAGTATAATGAGGGTTGACAATCAGCCCCAGCATTTT
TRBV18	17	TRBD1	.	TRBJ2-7	CASSPVWDSRLSYEQYF	TGTGCCAGCTCACCCGTTTGGGACAGCCGACTCTCCTACGAGCAGTACTTC
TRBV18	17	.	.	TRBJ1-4	CASSPTTLRGTNEKLFF	TGTGCCAGCTCACCTACTACCTTACGGGGAACTAATGAAAAACTGTTTTTT
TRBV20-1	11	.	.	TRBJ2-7	CSATGAYEQYF	TGCAGTGCAACGGGGGCCTACGAGCAGTACTTC
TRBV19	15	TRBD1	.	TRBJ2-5	CASRSGTGVVETQYF	TGTGCCAGTAGATCCGGGACAGGGGTCGTGGAGACCCAGTACTTC
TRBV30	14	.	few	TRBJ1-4	CASQWGGKNEKLFF	TGTGCCTCCCAGTGGGGGGGAAAGAATGAAAAACTGTTTTTT
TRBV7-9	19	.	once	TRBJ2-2	CASSSISPLGAANTGELFF	TGTGCCAGCAGCTCGATCTCTCCCCTGGGGGCCGCGAACACCGGGGAGCTGTTTTTT
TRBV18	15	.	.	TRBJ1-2	CASSPNRDINYGYTF	TGTGCCAGCTCACCAAACAGGGATATTAACTATGGCTACACCTTC
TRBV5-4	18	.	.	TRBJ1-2	CASSSRSGGGQKSYGYTF	TGTGCCAGCAGCTCCCGGTCTGGCGGGGGGCAAAAAAGCTATGGCTACACCTTC
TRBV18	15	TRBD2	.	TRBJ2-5	CASSPFLAAQETQYF	TGTGCCAGCTCACCATTTCTAGCGGCCCAAGAGACCCAGTACTTC
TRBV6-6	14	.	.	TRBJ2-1	CASTLQGPRDEQFF	TGTGCCAGCACCCTTCAGGGCCCGCGCGATGAGCAGTTCTTC
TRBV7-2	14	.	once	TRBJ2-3	CASSTDWAGYTQYF	TGTGCCAGCAGCACGGACTGGGCCGGGTATACGCAGTATTTT
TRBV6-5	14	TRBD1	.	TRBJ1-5	CASSGQGYLQPQHF	TGTGCCAGCAGCGGACAGGGGTATTTGCAGCCCCAGCATTTT
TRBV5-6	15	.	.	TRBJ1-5	CASSLKTGHNQPQHF	TGTGCCAGCAGCTTGAAGACAGGACACAATCAGCCCCAGCATTTT
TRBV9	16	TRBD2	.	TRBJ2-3	CASSVGGGYPRDTQYF	TGTGCCAGCAGCGTCGGCGGGGGTTACCCGCGGGATACGCAGTATTTT
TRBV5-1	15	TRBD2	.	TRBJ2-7	CASSGASGGAYEQYF	TGCGCCAGCAGCGGGGCTAGCGGGGGCGCCTACGAGCAGTACTTC
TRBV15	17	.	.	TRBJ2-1	CATSRVGVTGSYNEQFF	TGTGCCACCAGCAGAGTTGGGGTGACAGGCTCCTACAATGAGCAGTTCTTC
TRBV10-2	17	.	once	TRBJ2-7	CASSESYLGAVSYEQYF	TGCGCCAGCAGTGAGTCATACCTGGGGGCAGTGTCCTACGAGCAGTACTTC
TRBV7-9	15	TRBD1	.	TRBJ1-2	CASSSHRGPAYGYTF	TGTGCCAGCAGCTCCCACAGGGGTCCAGCTTATGGCTACACCTTC
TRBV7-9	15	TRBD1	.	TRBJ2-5	CASSPGTGGQETQYF	TGTGCCAGCAGCCCCGGGACAGGGGGCCAAGAGACCCAGTACTTC
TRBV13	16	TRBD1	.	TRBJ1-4	CASSPGQGSRSEKLFF	TGTGCCAGCAGCCCGGGACAGGGGAGTCGGAGTGAAAAACTGTTTTTT
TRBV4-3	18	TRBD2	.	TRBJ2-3	CASSQDPQGLAVADTQYF	TGCGCCAGCAGCCAAGACCCGCAGGGACTAGCGGTCGCAGATACGCAGTATTTT
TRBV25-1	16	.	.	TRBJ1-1	CASSPDSRLMNTEAFF	TGTGCCAGTAGTCCCGACTCTAGACTTATGAACACTGAAGCTTTCTTT
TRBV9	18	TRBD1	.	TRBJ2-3	CASSGTGGASFSTDTQYF	TGTGCCAGCAGCGGCACAGGGGGCGCGAGTTTTAGCACAGATACGCAGTATTTT
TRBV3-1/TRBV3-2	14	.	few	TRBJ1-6	CASSLNSYNSPLHF	TGTGCCAGCAGCCTTAACTCCTATAATTCACCCCTCCACTTT
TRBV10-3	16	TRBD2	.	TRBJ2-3	CAISGTAGGPGDTQYF	TGTGCCATCAGTGGCACCGCGGGGGGGCCTGGAGATACGCAGTATTTT
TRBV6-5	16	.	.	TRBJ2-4	CASSYSWGASKNIQYF	TGTGCCAGCAGTTACTCGTGGGGCGCTTCCAAAAACATTCAGTACTTC
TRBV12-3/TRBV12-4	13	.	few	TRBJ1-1	CASSFQDGTEAFF	TGTGCCAGCAGTTTCCAGGATGGCACTGAAGCTTTCTTT
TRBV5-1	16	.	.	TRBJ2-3	CASSLAPQAGTDTQYF	TGCGCCAGCAGCTTGGCCCCACAGGCGGGGACAGATACGCAGTATTTT
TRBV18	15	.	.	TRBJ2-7	CASSPDRIFSYEQYF	TGTGCCAGCTCACCCGACAGAATATTCTCCTACGAGCAGTACTTC
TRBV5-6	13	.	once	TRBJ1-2	CASSLGRGYGYTF	TGTGCCAGCAGCTTGGGCAGGGGCTATGGCTACACCTTC
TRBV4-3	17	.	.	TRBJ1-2	CASSEIYRDSGRDGYTF	TGCGCCAGCAGCGAAATTTACCGGGACTCGGGACGCGATGGCTACACCTTC
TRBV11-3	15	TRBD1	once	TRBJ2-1	CASSKGQGLADEQFF	TGTGCCAGCAGCAAAGGACAGGGGCTCGCCGATGAGCAGTTCTTC
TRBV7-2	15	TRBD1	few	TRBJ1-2	CASSLVDRGNYGYTF	TGTGCCAGCAGCTTAGTCGACAGGGGGAACTATGGCTACACCTTC